This TCR beta chain was documented in a study of blood T cell repertoires in COVID-19. Overall study: Acute and convalescent COVID-19 specimens originated in the United States, Italy and Spain. Sample material is recorded as cDNA or gDNA derived from T cells, B-cell-depleted T cells, or PBMCs.

V dropped 0 bases and J dropped 7 bases, with 6 bases sitting between them. The CDR3 runs 13 residues. Per germline, CDR1 LGHNA and CDR2 YSLEER. Source study methods: Reference gene primers were amplified, and this amplification served to estimate nucleated cell counts. Produced via immunoSEQ multiplex PCR; TCRdb's table is partial and in-frame only. That table furnishes V, J and clone size, whereas the DNA furnished D and trimming. The repertoire consists of about 43,000 clones, with roughly 87% occurring once and the leading ten covering approximately 10%. V is TRBV4-3 and J is TRBJ2-2, with D hard to call. Specimen: peripheral blood. This sequence was found in a woman older than 75 with active COVID-19. The CDR3 loop reads CASSQDYVGELFF. As DNA, the CDR3 is TGCGCCAGCAGCCAAGATTATGTCGGGGAGCTGTTTTTT.